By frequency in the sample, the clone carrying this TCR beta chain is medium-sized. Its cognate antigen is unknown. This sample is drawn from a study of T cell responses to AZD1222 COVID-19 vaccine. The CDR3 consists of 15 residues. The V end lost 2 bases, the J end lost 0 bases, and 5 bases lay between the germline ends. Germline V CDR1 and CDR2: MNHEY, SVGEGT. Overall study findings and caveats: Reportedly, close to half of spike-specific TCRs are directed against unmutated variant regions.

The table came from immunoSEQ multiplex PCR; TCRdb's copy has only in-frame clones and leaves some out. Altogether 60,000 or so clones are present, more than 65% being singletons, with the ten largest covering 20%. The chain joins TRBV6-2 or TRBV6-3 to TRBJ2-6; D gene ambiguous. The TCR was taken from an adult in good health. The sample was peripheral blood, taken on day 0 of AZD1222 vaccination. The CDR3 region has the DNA TGTGCCAGCAGTTACAGGGACTCTGGGGCCAACGTCCTGACTTTC. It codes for CASSYRDSGANVLTF.